A single sample is the source of the 13 T cell receptor beta chains below, sequenced in a study of cytomegalovirus exposure and HLA in healthy donors (dated by TCRdb to 2016 to 2017). Library preparation used the immunoSEQ multiplex PCR assay. The immuneACCESS repertoire file appears here via TCRdb, limited to in-frame rearrangements. These files lack a portion of the clones; in checked studies, under half of the deficit traces to unresolved V genes, and the cause of the others is not known. In all, the sample holds some 100,000 clones, and around 88% of those were seen once. Of the sample, around 2% is held by the ten largest clones. The sequencing input was PBMCs. The receptor source for this set is a man between 18 and 29 years old in good health and CMV-seronegative.

The rearrangement uses TRBV6-5 and TRBJ1-2; D perhaps matches TRBD1 (6 bases). Trimming shortened V by 2 bases and J by 2 bases, and 9 bases separated the two germline ends. This CDR3 spans 14 amino acids. Germline values: CDR1 MNHEY, CDR2 SVGAGI. Written as DNA, the CDR3 is TGTGCCAGCAGTTACGCCGGGACAAACTATGGCTACACCTTC. Amino acid sequence: CASSYAGTNYGYTF.

V is TRBV18 and J is TRBJ1-2; 7 bases fit TRBD1. The CDR3 runs 14 residues. CDR1 is KGHSH and CDR2 is LQKENI in the germline V gene. J was trimmed by 8 bases and V by 6 bases; bases with no gene match: 12. The DNA for the CDR3 is TGTGCCAGCTCTACAGGACAGGACTGGAGCGGCTACACCTTC. It codes for CASSTGQDWSGYTF. Full variable domain (outside the CDR3, taken from reference TRBV18 and TRBJ1-2): NAGVMQNPRHLVRRRGQEARLRCSPMKGHSHVYWYRQLPEEGLKFMVYLQKENIIDESGMPKERFSAEFPKEGPSILRIQQVVRGDSAAYFCASSTGQDWSGYTFGSGTRLTVV.

This clone was recorded only once. The gene calls are TRBV5-1 and TRBJ1-5; D is unclear. V dropped 0 bases and J dropped 0 bases, with 7 bases sitting between them. The germline V gene has CDR1 SGHRS and CDR2 YFSETQ. This CDR3 comprises 15 residues. CDR3 nucleotide sequence: TGCGCCAGCAGCTTGGACAGCAATAGCAATCAGCCCCAGCATTTT. It encodes CASSLDSNSNQPQHF.

In this sample, this clone is medium-sized. The gene calls are TRBV9 and TRBJ2-3; D not resolved. Germline-derived CDR1 and CDR2 are SGDLS and YYNGEE. CDR3 length equals 15 residues. V was clipped by 0 bases and J by 2 bases, with 10 bases between them. The DNA for the CDR3 is TGTGCCAGCAGCGTAGTGGAGAACCCCACAGATACGCAGTATTTT. This codes for CASSVVENPTDTQYF.

The chain is built from TRBV21-1 and TRBJ1-1. TRBV21-1 is given as a pseudogene. The CDR3 spans 13 residues. The CDR3: CASSLRTRKIAFF. The CDR3 nucleotides are TGTGCCAGCAGCCTAAGGACTCGGAAGATAGCTTTCTTT.

The chain couples TRBV28 to TRBJ1-4; 8 positions agree with TRBD1. V was pared by 6 bases and J by 8 bases, with 8 bases of the junction left unmatched. This CDR3 region has 14 residues. Germline loops: CDR1 MDHEN, CDR2 SYDVKM. CDR3 residues: CASRPTGAYEKLFF. The CDR3 nucleotides are TGTGCCAGCAGGCCGACAGGGGCCTACGAAAAACTGTTTTTT. Complete variable domain (other parts from reference TRBV28 and TRBJ1-4): DVKVTQSSRYLVKRTGEKVFLECVQDMDHENMFWYRQDPGLGLRLIYFSYDVKMKEKGDIPEGYSVSREKKERFSLILESASTNQTSMYLCASRPTGAYEKLFFGSGTQLSVL.

CDR3 region: CASSSGTGDENTEAFF. CDR3 sequence (DNA): TGTGCCAGCAGTTCAGGGACAGGGGACGAGAACACTGAAGCTTTCTTT. This sequence joins TRBV6-6 and TRBJ1-1; 10 nucleotides align to TRBD1. Trimming cost V 4 bases and J 1 base; bases outside gene matches: 6. Germline assignment: CDR1 MNHNY and CDR2 SVGAGI (reference sequence). CDR3 length: 16 residues.

The J gene is TRBJ1-2, the V gene TRBV9, with TRBD1 as a possible D gene (6 bases). Trimming stripped 3 bases from V and 4 bases from J, with 19 bases between. The CDR3 runs to 16 residues. The germline V gene has CDR1 SGDLS and CDR2 YYNGEE. CDR3 amino acids: CASSATSWTEIYGYTF. Here the CDR3 DNA reads TGTGCCAGCAGCGCCACAAGCTGGACAGAGATCTATGGCTACACCTTC.

The rearrangement links TRBV5-8 to TRBJ2-1; TRBD2 matches at 8 bases. Germline CDR1 SGHTS, CDR2 YDEGEE. The CDR3 spans 18 residues. V was clipped by 1 base and J by 6 bases; unmatched bases: 15. This CDR3 is CASSLLLVWREDPNEQFF. CDR3 in DNA: TGTGCCAGCAGCTTGTTGTTGGTGTGGCGGGAGGATCCCAATGAGCAGTTCTTC.

V gene TRBV25-1 combines with J gene TRBJ1-1; D gene uncertain. Germline assignment: CDR1 MGHDK and CDR2 SYGVNS. The V end was cut by 0 bases, the J end by 0 bases, with 5 bases between. CDR3 size: 14 residues. CDR3 nucleotides: TGTGCCAGCAGTGAATATAACATGAACACTGAAGCTTTCTTT. Amino acid sequence: CASSEYNMNTEAFF.

The chain carries TRBV2 and TRBJ1-1; 9 positions match TRBD1. The V and J ends lost 4 bases and 9 bases, in that order; junction bases with no gene match: 9. CDR1 and CDR2 (germline): SNHLY, FYNNEI. The CDR3 is 14 amino acids. CDR3 nucleotides: TGTGCCAGCAGTGGGGGACAGGGAAACGTGAAAGCTTTCTTT. It codes for CASSGGQGNVKAFF. Combining the CDR3 with reference TRBV2 and TRBJ1-1 gives the whole variable domain EPEVTQTPSHQVTQMGQEVILRCVPISNHLYFYWYRQILGQKVEFLVSFYNNEISEKSEIFDDQFSVERPDGSNFTLKIRSTKLEDSAMYFCASSGGQGNVKAFFGQGTRLTVV.

The J gene is TRBJ1-2, the V gene TRBV7-2, with a possible D match to TRBD1 (5 bases). Trimming shortened V by 5 bases and J by 4 bases, and 8 bases separated the two germline ends. This CDR3 region has 12 residues. Germline V gene data show CDR1 as SGHTA and CDR2 as FQGNSA. The CDR3 DNA sequence: TGTGCCAGCAGCCCGGACACCTATGGCTACACCTTC. As protein: CASSPDTYGYTF.

CDR3 protein: CASSIPRDREASPLHF. CDR3 bases: TGTGCCAGCAGCATACCTCGGGACAGGGAAGCTTCACCCCTCCACTTT. V usage is TRBV6-6 and J usage is TRBJ1-6; TRBD1 aligns across 9 bases. The junction had 12 bases not matched to a gene; V was cut back by 6 bases and J by 9 bases. CDR3 size: 16 residues. Germline CDR1 is MNHNY and CDR2 is SVGAGI (reference sequence).